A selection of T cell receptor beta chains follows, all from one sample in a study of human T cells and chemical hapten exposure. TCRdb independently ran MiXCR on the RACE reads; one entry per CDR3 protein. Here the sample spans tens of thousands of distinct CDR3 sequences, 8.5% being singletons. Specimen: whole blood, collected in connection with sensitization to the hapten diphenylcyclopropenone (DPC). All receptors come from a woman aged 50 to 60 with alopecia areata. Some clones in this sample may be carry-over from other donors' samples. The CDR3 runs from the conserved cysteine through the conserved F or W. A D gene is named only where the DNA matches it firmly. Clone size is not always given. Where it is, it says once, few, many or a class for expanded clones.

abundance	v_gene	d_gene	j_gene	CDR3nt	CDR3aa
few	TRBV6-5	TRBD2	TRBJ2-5	TGTGCCAGCAGTTACGAACTAGCGGGAGGGCACCAAGAGACCCAGTACTTC	CASSYELAGGHQETQYF
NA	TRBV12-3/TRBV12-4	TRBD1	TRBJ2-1	TGTGCCAGCAGGGGATCGGGACAGAGCTACAATGAGCAGTTCTTC	CASRGSGQSYNEQFF
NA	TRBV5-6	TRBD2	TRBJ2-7	TGTGCCAGCAGCTTGTCGCCTAGCGGGACCTACGAGCAGTACTTC	CASSLSPSGTYEQYF
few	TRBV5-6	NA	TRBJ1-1	TGTGCCAGCAGCTCTGGGCCCCCCAACACTGAAGCTTTCTTT	CASSSGPPNTEAFF
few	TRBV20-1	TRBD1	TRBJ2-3	TGCAGGGCGGGACAGGGGGCAACAGATACGCAGTATTTT	CRAGQGATDTQYF
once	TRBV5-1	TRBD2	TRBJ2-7	TGCGCCAGCAGCAGGACTAGCGAGGAGCAGTACTTC	CASSRTSEEQYF
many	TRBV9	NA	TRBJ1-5	TGTGCCAGCAGCGTGGGCTATAGCAATCAGCCCCAGCATTTT	CASSVGYSNQPQHF
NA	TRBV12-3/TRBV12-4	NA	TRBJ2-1	TGTGCCAGCAGCGCTCGTTTCGGCGATGAGCAGTTCTTC	CASSARFGDEQFF
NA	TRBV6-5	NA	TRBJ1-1	TGTGCCAGCAAAGGGGTTGGGTCTTTAAACACTGAAGCTTTCTTT	CASKGVGSLNTEAFF
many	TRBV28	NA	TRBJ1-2	TGTGCCAGCAGCCCGCGAGGGGGCTATGGCTACACCTTC	CASSPRGGYGYTF
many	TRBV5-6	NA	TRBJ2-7	TGTGCCAGCAGCGGGCAGGGGCGAAGGGAATTCTTC	CASSGQGRREFF
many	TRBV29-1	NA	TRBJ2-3	TGCAGCGTTGAACGCAGGGAAATCAGCACAGATACGCAGTATTTT	CSVERREISTDTQYF
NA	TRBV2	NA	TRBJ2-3	TGTGCCAGCAGTGCTCTTTCAGAGACAGATACGCAGTATTTT	CASSALSETDTQYF
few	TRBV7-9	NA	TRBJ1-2	TGTGCCAGCAGCTCGGGACCGTTCTATGGCTACACCTTC	CASSSGPFYGYTF
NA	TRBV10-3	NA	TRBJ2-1	TGTGCCATCAGTGAGTCGACTCGGGACGGGAGAACTGAGCAGTTCTTC	CAISESTRDGRTEQFF
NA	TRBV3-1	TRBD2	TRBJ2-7	TGTGCCAGCAGCCGGAGGGGCGGGAGTTACGAGCAGTACTTC	CASSRRGGSYEQYF
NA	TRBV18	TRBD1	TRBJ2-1	TGTGCCAGCTCCCAGCCCGGGACAGGGGAAATCGGTGAGCAGTTCTTC	CASSQPGTGEIGEQFF
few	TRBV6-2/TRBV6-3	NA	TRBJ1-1	TGTGCCAGCAGTTGGATGGGACTGCCGAACACTGAAGCTTTCTTT	CASSWMGLPNTEAFF
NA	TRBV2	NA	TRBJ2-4	TGTGCCAGCAGTTTTGCATCCGTGAACATTCAGTACTTC	CASSFASVNIQYF
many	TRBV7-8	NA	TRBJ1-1	TGTGCCAGCAGCTTAGGGGCTACCGGACAGTTGAACACTGAAGCTTTCTTT	CASSLGATGQLNTEAFF
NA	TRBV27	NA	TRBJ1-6	TGTGCCAGCAGTTTTTGGCAGGGTAGCTCACCCCTCCACTTT	CASSFWQGSSPLHF
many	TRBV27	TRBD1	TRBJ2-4	TGTGCCAGCAGTTTCCTAAGCCCGGGACAGGGGGCAAACATTCAGTACTTC	CASSFLSPGQGANIQYF
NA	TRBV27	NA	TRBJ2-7	TGTGCCAGCAGTTTATCGGGTAGGGGCTTTTACTACGAGCAGTACTTC	CASSLSGRGFYYEQYF
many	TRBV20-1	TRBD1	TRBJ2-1	TGCAGTGCTAGAGAACAGGGGGCTGATGTCAATGAGCAGTTCTTC	CSAREQGADVNEQFF
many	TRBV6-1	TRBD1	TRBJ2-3	TGTGCCAGCAGTTTCACCGGGACAGGGATGGCAGATACGCAGTATTTT	CASSFTGTGMADTQYF
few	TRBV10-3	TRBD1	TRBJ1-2	TGTGCCATCAGATCCACAGGGGAAGATGGCTACACCTTC	CAIRSTGEDGYTF
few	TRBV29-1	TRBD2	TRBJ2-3	TGCAGCGTAGCACTAGCGGGATTAACAGATACGCAGTATTTT	CSVALAGLTDTQYF